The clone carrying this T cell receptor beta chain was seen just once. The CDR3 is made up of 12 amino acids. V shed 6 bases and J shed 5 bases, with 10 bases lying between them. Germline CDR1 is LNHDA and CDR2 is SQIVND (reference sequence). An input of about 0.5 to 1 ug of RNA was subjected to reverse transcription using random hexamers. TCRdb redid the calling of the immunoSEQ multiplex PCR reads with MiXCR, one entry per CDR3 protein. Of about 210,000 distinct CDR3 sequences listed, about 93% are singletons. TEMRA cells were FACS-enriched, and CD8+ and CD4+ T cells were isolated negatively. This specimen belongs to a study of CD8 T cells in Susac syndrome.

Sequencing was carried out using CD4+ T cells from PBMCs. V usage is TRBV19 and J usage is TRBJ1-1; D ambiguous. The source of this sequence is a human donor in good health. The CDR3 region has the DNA TGTGCCAGTAGAAGGAAGGAAACTGAAGCTTTCTTT. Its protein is CASRRKETEAFF.